The 9 T cell receptor beta chains below come from one sample, sequenced in a study of T cells in tuberculosis. The assay was immunoSEQ multiplex PCR, and TCRdb's table has in-frame clones only and misses some. The sample has tens of thousands of clones; roughly 93% are singletons. Thawed, overnight-rested PBMC were stained with GMM-loaded CD1B tetramer, viability dye and anti-CD3, then sorted. The lipid loaded on the CD1B tetramers was C32 glucose monomycolate from Rhodococcus equi. Sequenced sample: CD1b-GMM tetramer-negative cells sorted from PBMCs. These receptors came from an adult woman with latent tuberculosis.

V usage is TRBV6-1 and J usage is TRBJ2-3; a weak D match, TRBD2 (5 bases). Per germline, CDR1 MNHNS and CDR2 SASEGT. V dropped 2 bases and J dropped 5 bases, with 8 bases sitting between them. The CDR3 covers 13 residues. The CDR3 sequence is CASSESGRDTQYF. In DNA, the CDR3 is TGTGCCAGCAGTGAAAGTGGGAGAGATACGCAGTATTTT.

This clone was detected a few times. This chain links TRBV10-3 with TRBJ1-1; 9 nucleotides line up with TRBD1. J lost 1 base, V lost 6 bases, and 0 bases had no gene match. This CDR3 has 13 amino acids. Germline V gives CDR1 ENHRY, CDR2 SYGVKD. The CDR3 DNA sequence: TGTGCCATCAGACAGGGGGCGAACACTGAAGCTTTCTTT. Its translation: CAIRQGANTEAFF.

The genes are TRBV4-2 and TRBJ2-3; 9 nucleotides align to TRBD2. The CDR3 is 15 residues long. The germline CDR1 and CDR2 sequences are LGHNA and YNFKEQ. The ends lost 5 bases at V and 1 base at J; junction bases unmatched: 4. In DNA form, the CDR3 reads TGTGCCAGCAGCTCCCGGACTAGCGGCACAGATACGCAGTATTTT. Translation gives CASSSRTSGTDTQYF.

The genes are TRBV7-8 and TRBJ2-2, with 13 positions matching TRBD2. CDR1 is SGHVS and CDR2 is FQNEAQ in the germline V gene. The length of the CDR3 is 17 residues. V dropped 4 bases and J dropped 5; count of bases not matched to a gene: 7. The CDR3, as DNA: TGTGCCAGCAGCTCGCCCGGACTAGCGGGGGATACCGGGGAGCTGTTTTTT. Translation gives CASSSPGLAGDTGELFF.

V gene TRBV6-6 combines with J gene TRBJ1-1, with D perhaps TRBD1 (6 bases). Trimming took 6 bases from V and 1 from J, leaving 12 bases between them. The CDR3 consists of 14 residues. In germline, CDR1 is MNHNY, CDR2 SVGAGI (reference sequence). The CDR3 spells CASSTGKGNTEAFF. The CDR3 DNA sequence: TGTGCCAGCAGCACAGGGAAAGGGAACACTGAAGCTTTCTTT.

Here the CDR3 DNA reads TGTGCCAGCAGTGACAGCGAAGATACGCAGTATTTT. It encodes CASSDSEDTQYF. This rearrangement joins TRBV6-5 to TRBJ2-3; perhaps TRBD1 as D (5 bases). Trimming removed 5 bases at V and 5 bases at J, with 8 bases between. Germline-derived CDR1 and CDR2 are MNHEY and SVGAGI. The CDR3 runs 12 residues.

This chain joins TRBV6-5 and TRBJ2-7, with unresolved D. The length of the CDR3 is 15 residues. The V gene's germline CDR1 is MNHEY and CDR2 SVGAGI. Trimming removed 7 bases at V and 0 bases at J, with 16 bases between. CDR3 amino acids: CASKPRVTSSYEQYF. In DNA form, the CDR3 reads TGTGCCAGCAAACCCCGGGTTACAAGCTCCTACGAGCAGTACTTC.

The chain recombines TRBV7-9 with TRBJ2-3, with 12 nucleotides matching TRBD2. CDR1 SEHNR and CDR2 FQNEAQ come from the germline V gene (reference sequence). The J segment lost 5 bases and the V segment lost 4 bases, leaving 7 bases of the junction unmatched. This CDR3 has 16 amino acids. The CDR3 spells CASSSGTSGLGDTQYF. In nucleotides, the CDR3 is TGTGCCAGCAGCTCCGGGACTAGCGGGTTGGGAGATACGCAGTATTTT.

The CDR3 DNA is TGCAGCGTGCGGCGAGGGGGCACTGAAGCTTTCTTT. The encoded protein is CSVRRGGTEAFF. The chain combines TRBV29-1 with TRBJ1-1; a possible D gene is TRBD1 (6 bases). Per the germline V gene, CDR1 is SQVTM and CDR2 is ANQGSEA. The length of the CDR3 is 12 residues. Trimming cost V 6 bases and J 4 bases, with 12 bases left between them.